Following are 18 T cell receptor beta chains from one sample sequenced in a study of T cells in Graves' hyperthyroidism and ophthalmopathy. Amplified TCR beta CDR3 regions derived from RNA transcripts. First-round RT-PCR with HTBI primers amplified the TCR CDR3 region. One entry per CDR3 protein results from TCRdb running MiXCR on the multiplex PCR reads. The data hold 300,000 to 500,000 distinct CDR3 sequences, with about an eighth observed a single time. The sequenced sample consisted of blood. These receptor sequences come from a man aged 50 to 60 with Graves' ophthalmopathy.

This clonotype came up many times. The chain is built from TRBV20-1 and TRBJ2-7, with TRBD2 matching 10 bases. The ends lost 5 bases at V and 2 bases at J; junction bases unmatched: 3. The CDR3 covers 13 residues. Germline CDR1 reads DFQATT; CDR2 reads SNEGSKA (reference sequence). CDR3: CSAGSGRPYEQYF. CDR3 bases: TGCAGTGCTGGTAGCGGGAGGCCCTACGAGCAGTACTTC.

In this sample, this clonotype turned up many times. The chain recombines TRBV29-1 with TRBJ1-1; the D is unclear. Trimming removed 1 base at V and 10 bases at J, with 16 bases between. Germline V gene lookup returns CDR1 SQVTM and CDR2 ANQGSEA. The CDR3 is 13 amino acids. CDR3 sequence: CSVEVSSTLGAFF. CDR3 DNA sequence: TGCAGCGTTGAAGTTAGCTCGACACTGGGAGCTTTCTTT. Together with reference TRBV29-1 and TRBJ1-1, the CDR3 gives the full variable domain: SAVISQKPSRDICQRGTSLTIQCQVDSQVTMMFWYRQQPGQSLTLIATANQGSEATYESGFVIDKFPISRPNLTFSTLTVSNMSPEDSSIYLCSVEVSSTLGAFFGQGTRLTVV.

The table lists this clonotype with a few counts. The chain has TRBV19 and TRBJ1-1; 8 bases fit TRBD1. This CDR3 region has 15 residues. CDR1 and CDR2 from the germline V gene are LNHDA and SQIVND (reference sequence). V dropped 5 bases and J dropped 1; count of bases not matched to a gene: 6. The CDR3 DNA sequence: TGTGCCAGTAGTCCGCGACAGGGGCGGAACACTGAAGCTTTCTTT. It is translated as CASSPRQGRNTEAFF. Full variable domain (rest looked up from reference TRBV19 and TRBJ1-1): DGGITQSPKYLFRKEGQNVTLSCEQNLNHDAMYWYRQDPGQGLRLIYYSQIVNDFQKGDIAEGYSVSREKKESFPLTVTSAQKNPTAFYLCASSPRQGRNTEAFFGQGTRLTVV.

This clonotype appeared many times. The chain recombines TRBV12-3 or TRBV12-4 with TRBJ1-1; D remains ambiguous. This CDR3 is 11 amino acids long. Trimming pared 6 bases from V and 7 bases from J, leaving 9 bases between. The CDR3 nucleotides read TGTGCCAGCAGGAATGTCGGTGAAGCTTTCTTT. It encodes CASRNVGEAFF.

This clonotype was detected a few times. The genes are TRBV27 and TRBJ2-2; the D gene is possibly TRBD1 (5 bases). CDR1 and CDR2 from the germline V gene are MNHEY and SMNVEV (reference sequence). The CDR3 runs to 16 residues. With 5 bases removed from V and 0 bases from J, the gap between germline ends came to 13 bases. CDR3 amino acids: CASSHRTQANTGELFF. CDR3 coding DNA: TGTGCCAGCAGTCACAGGACACAAGCGAACACCGGGGAGCTGTTTTTT.

This clonotype was observed at least ten times. The chain combines TRBV27 with TRBJ2-2, with D possibly being TRBD2 (6 bases). The length of the CDR3 is 17 residues. The germline V and J ends were trimmed by 6 bases and 3 bases, with 20 bases remaining between them. Germline-derived CDR1 and CDR2 are MNHEY and SMNVEV (reference sequence). In DNA, the CDR3 is TGTGCCAGCAGCCCGGGGCGAGGGAGGACCTACACCGGGGAGCTGTTTTTT. Translating it yields CASSPGRGRTYTGELFF.

The chain employs TRBV24-1 and TRBJ2-2, with a possible D match to TRBD1 (6 bases). CDR3 length equals 15 residues. V lost 6 bases and J 0 bases, leaving 10 bases between the germline ends. Germline loops: CDR1 KGHDR, CDR2 SFDVKD. The CDR3 region is CATSHNRANTGELFF. The DNA of the CDR3 is TGTGCCACCAGTCACAACAGGGCGAACACCGGGGAGCTGTTTTTT.

The table lists this clonotype with a few counts. The rearrangement uses TRBV9 and TRBJ2-2; the match to TRBD2 covers 10 bases. V shed 0 bases, J shed 4 bases, and the junction held 3 bases outside the gene matches. CDR1 SGDLS and CDR2 YYNGEE come from the germline V gene. The CDR3 is 16 residues long. This CDR3 is CASSVDPSGGTGELFF. Here the CDR3 DNA reads TGTGCCAGCAGCGTAGATCCTAGCGGGGGCACCGGGGAGCTGTTTTTT.

This clonotype was counted between two and nine times. This rearrangement joins TRBV7-6 to TRBJ2-1; 8 nucleotides line up with TRBD2. The germline V gene encodes CDR1 SGHVS and CDR2 FNYEAQ. V was clipped by 6 bases and J by 4 bases; unmatched bases: 8. The CDR3 loop spans 15 amino acids. The CDR3 region has the DNA TGTGCCAGCAGTAAGGGCACGGGAGGGTACAATGAGCAGTTCTTC. It specifies CASSKGTGGYNEQFF.

The rearrangement joins TRBV10-3 to TRBJ2-7, with D possibly matching TRBD2 (6 bases). Germline V gene sequence: CDR1 ENHRY, CDR2 SYGVKD. This CDR3 is built from 11 residues. The V and J ends lost 6 bases and 7 bases respectively, with 10 bases between them. This chain's CDR3 is CAIRSGWEQYF. The CDR3 region has the DNA TGTGCCATCAGAAGCGGGTGGGAGCAGTACTTC.

As regards this clonotype: Compared with germline, one end of the junction differs, possibly owing to a read error. V is TRBV4-1 and J is TRBJ1-4; a possible D gene is TRBD1 (6 bases). In germline, CDR1 is MGHRA, CDR2 YSYEKL. CDR3 length equals 16 residues. The CDR3 is CASRQSPAGVYEKLFF. In nucleotides, the CDR3 is TGCGCCAGCCGCCAAAGCCCGGCAGGGGTTTACGAAAAACTGTTTTTT.

The table lists this clonotype with many counts. The genes are TRBV12-3 or TRBV12-4 and TRBJ2-5; D is unresolved. This CDR3 is 13 amino acids long. Trimming stripped 4 bases from V and 2 bases from J, with 8 bases between. The CDR3 DNA follows: TGTGCCAGCAGTTCCCCGGTACAAGAGACCCAGTACTTC. This translates into CASSSPVQETQYF.

The table lists this clonotype with many counts. This sequence joins TRBV11-2 and TRBJ2-5, with unresolved D. The CDR3 loop spans 13 amino acids. V was pared by 5 bases and J by 2 bases, with 9 bases between. Looked up from germline, CDR1 is SGHAT and CDR2 is FQNNGV. CDR3 sequence reads: CASSAGRQETQYF. The CDR3 nucleotides are TGTGCCAGCAGCGCTGGACGTCAAGAGACCCAGTACTTC. The whole variable domain, remainder taken from reference TRBV11-2 and TRBJ2-5, is EAGVAQSPRYKIIEKRQSVAFWCNPISGHATLYWYQQILGQGPKLLIQFQNNGVVDDSQLPKDRFSAERLKGVDSTLKIQPAKLEDSAVYLCASSAGRQETQYFGPGTRLLVL.

This clonotype came up many times. V and J are TRBV20-1 and TRBJ2-2; the match to TRBD2 covers 10 bases. CDR3 length equals 16 residues. V lost 2 bases and J lost 4; bases outside the gene matches: 7. CDR1 and CDR2 from the germline V gene are DFQATT and SNEGSKA (reference sequence). The CDR3 coding sequence is TGCAGTGCTAGACTAGCGGGAGAAGGAGGCACCGGGGAGCTGTTTTTT. This translates into CSARLAGEGGTGELFF.

J is TRBJ1-5 and V is TRBV19; D unclear. Trimming cost V 5 bases and J 5 bases, with 10 bases left between them. This CDR3 spans 13 amino acids. Germline V gene lookup returns CDR1 LNHDA and CDR2 SQIVND (reference sequence). CDR3 sequence: CASSGRSDQPQHF. The CDR3 DNA sequence: TGTGCCAGTAGTGGCAGGAGCGATCAGCCCCAGCATTTT.

This clonotype was found a few times. The V and J genes are TRBV5-1 and TRBJ2-1; D uncertain. Germline loops: CDR1 SGHRS, CDR2 YFSETQ. CDR3 size: 12 residues. V was cut by 4 bases and J by 7 bases, with 9 bases left in between. CDR3 sequence: CASSRLENEQFF. Written as DNA, the CDR3 is TGCGCCAGCAGCCGACTGGAAAATGAGCAGTTCTTC.

This clonotype was seen at least ten times. The V gene is TRBV20-1, the J gene TRBJ2-2, with D unclear. Deletions cut 6 bases from V and 2 bases from J, with 10 bases between. The CDR3 has 13 amino acids. The germline CDR1 and CDR2 sequences are DFQATT and SNEGSKA (reference sequence). The chain's CDR3 is CSAVQPNTGELFF. The CDR3 region has the DNA TGCAGTGCCGTACAGCCTAACACCGGGGAGCTGTTTTTT.

This clonotype appeared many times. The CDR3, as DNA: TGTGCCAGCAGCTTACAGGAGGGCCTCTCCTACAATGAGCAGTTCTTC. Translating it yields CASSLQEGLSYNEQFF. This chain links TRBV7-8 with TRBJ2-1; tentative D call: TRBD2 (6 bases). V gave up 2 bases and J gave up 0 bases, with 11 bases separating them. From germline, CDR1 is SGHVS and CDR2 FQNEAQ. The CDR3 covers 16 residues.